This T cell receptor beta chain was sequenced in a study of siplizumab effects on memory and regulatory T cells. Study-wide results and limits: Siplizumab gave mappable alloreactive CD4+ clones an average Treg-derived fraction of under 70%, against 25% to 30% in controls. Unstimulated subsets contained matches for only a minor fraction of alloreactive clones. Significantly reduced by siplizumab was the cumulative frequency of alloreactive sequences, namely those traceable to unstimulated CD4+ memory cells.

In this sample, this clone turned up once. Its antigen is still unknown. Profiled with immunoSEQ multiplex PCR; TCRdb holds only in-frame clones, not every one. The profile shows around 100,000 clones, 94% of them singletons. The source of this sequence is a human donor in good health. Sequencing was performed on non-Treg CD4+ T cells sorted from blood.

The CDR3 bases are TGTGCCAGCAGCATACGGAACACCGGGGAGCTGTTTTTT. Translation gives CASSIRNTGELFF. This chain joins TRBV7-3 and TRBJ2-2; the D is unclear. This CDR3 is built from 13 residues. Germline CDR1 reads SGHTA; CDR2 reads FQGTGA. V was trimmed by 5 bases and J by 1 base, leaving 5 bases between them.